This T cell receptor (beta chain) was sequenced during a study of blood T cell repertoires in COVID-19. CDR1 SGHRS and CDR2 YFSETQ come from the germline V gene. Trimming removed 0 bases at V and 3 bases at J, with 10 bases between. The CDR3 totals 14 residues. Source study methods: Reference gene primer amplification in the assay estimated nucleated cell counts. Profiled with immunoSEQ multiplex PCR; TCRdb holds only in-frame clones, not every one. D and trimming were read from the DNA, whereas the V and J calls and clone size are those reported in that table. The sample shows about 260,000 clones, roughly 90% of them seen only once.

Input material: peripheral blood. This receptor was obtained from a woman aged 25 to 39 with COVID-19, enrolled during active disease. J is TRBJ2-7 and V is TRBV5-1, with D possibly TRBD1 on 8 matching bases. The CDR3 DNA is TGCGCCAGCAGCTTGGACAGGGGGGGCTACGAGCAGTACTTC. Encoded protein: CASSLDRGGYEQYF. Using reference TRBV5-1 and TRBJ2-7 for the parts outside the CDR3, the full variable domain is KAGVTQTPRYLIKTRGQQVTLSCSPISGHRSVSWYQQTPGQGLQFLFEYFSETQRNKGNFPGRFSGRQFSNSRSEMNVSTLELGDSALYLCASSLDRGGYEQYFGPGTRLTVT.